The 16 T cell receptor beta chains reported below all come from one sample, sequenced in a study of beta chain features in type 1 diabetes (dated by TCRdb to the late 2010s). Library method: the immunoSEQ multiplex PCR assay. All of the isolated RNA was reverse transcribed with the High Capacity cDNA Reverse Transcription Kit, so expressed TCRB transcripts were sequenced. TCRdb mirrors the immuneACCESS table, restricted to in-frame sequences. Some clones are absent from its copies; in checked studies, under half trace to an unresolved V gene, and the reason for the others is unknown. The sample records 250,000 to 350,000 clones, approximately 15% of which are singletons. The ten largest clones take up roughly 0.018% of the sample. Which antigens these TCRs recognize remains unknown. The study at large found these results: Type 1 diabetes patients showed a moderate but significant shortening of TCRB CDR3 length in all four CD4+ subsets.

Sequences were obtained from naive CD4+ T cells from blood. The meaning of the sample's cell subset or site label: true naive CD4+ T cells. These receptor sequences come from a man in his thirties or forties with type 1 diabetes.

The chain carries TRBV6-5 and TRBJ2-7; D is undetermined. Germline V gives CDR1 MNHEY, CDR2 SVGAGI. V lost 2 bases, J lost 3 bases, and 8 bases lay in between. This CDR3 is 13 amino acids long. Here the CDR3 reads CASSYAWSYEQYF. CDR3 nucleotides: TGTGCCAGCAGTTACGCTTGGAGCTACGAGCAGTACTTC.

The rearrangement uses TRBV7-9 and TRBJ2-5; 7 nucleotides align to TRBD1. CDR3 length: 14 amino acids. The germline V gene encodes CDR1 SEHNR and CDR2 FQNEAQ (reference sequence). V was pared by 5 bases and J by 4 bases, with 7 bases of the junction left unmatched. The CDR3 region is CASSLQGDRETQYF. In DNA, the CDR3 is TGTGCCAGCAGCCTCCAGGGGGATCGAGAGACCCAGTACTTC.

This clone was detected a few times. This sequence joins TRBV5-1 and TRBJ2-5, with D tentatively TRBD1 (5 bases). Trimming stripped 6 bases from V and 2 bases from J, with 11 bases between. The CDR3 contains 13 residues. Germline V gene lookup returns CDR1 SGHRS and CDR2 YFSETQ. The CDR3 protein is CASTPTVQETQYF. The CDR3 DNA follows: TGCGCCAGCACCCCGACAGTGCAAGAGACCCAGTACTTC.

The CDR3 is CASGDLAGGPENEQFF. CDR3 in DNA: TGTGCTAGTGGGGACTTAGCGGGAGGGCCAGAAAATGAGCAGTTCTTC. The chain combines TRBV12-5 with TRBJ2-1, with TRBD2 matching 11 bases. The CDR3 is 16 amino acids. Trimming removed 6 bases from V and 7 bases from J; junction bases left unmatched: 11. From germline, CDR1 is LGHNT and CDR2 FRNRAP.

This clone turned up a few times. Other DNA sequences from this sample encode an identical CDR3 as well. The chain has TRBV7-2 and TRBJ1-1; the D gene is possibly TRBD1 (5 bases). The CDR3 contains 13 residues. Germline CDR1 is SGHTA and CDR2 is FQGNSA. The V end was cut by 4 bases, the J end by 1 base, with 7 bases between. CDR3 sequence reads: CASSSDRNTEAFF. The CDR3 DNA reads TGTGCCAGCAGCTCTGACAGGAACACTGAAGCTTTCTTT.

V is TRBV28 and J is TRBJ1-1; D may be TRBD1 (5 bases). Germline V CDR1 and CDR2: MDHEN, SYDVKM. Between the trimmed V and J ends, which lost 4 bases and 4 bases, there was a span of 10 bases. The CDR3 has 13 amino acids. The chain's CDR3 is CASSSGQRTEAFF. As DNA, the CDR3 is TGTGCCAGCAGTTCCGGACAACGCACTGAAGCTTTCTTT.

The chain uses TRBV7-3 and TRBJ2-1; 7 bases match TRBD2. CDR1 is SGHTA, CDR2 FQGTGA, per germline. The CDR3 runs 14 residues. V shed 4 bases and J 3 bases; nucleotides not matched to a gene: 3. CDR3 in DNA: TGTGCCAGCAGCTACCTAGCGGACTACAATGAGCAGTTCTTC. This codes for CASSYLADYNEQFF.

This chain links TRBV27 with TRBJ2-1; D not resolved. The V and J ends lost 2 bases and 2 bases respectively, with 10 bases between them. The CDR3 is made up of 15 amino acids. The V gene's germline CDR1 is MNHEY and CDR2 SMNVEV (reference sequence). The CDR3 bases are TGTGCCAGCAGTTTAGGGCGACCAGCCTACAATGAGCAGTTCTTC. Encoded protein: CASSLGRPAYNEQFF.

The genes are TRBV10-3 and TRBJ1-1; D is uncertain. There are 13 residues in the CDR3. Germline loops: CDR1 ENHRY, CDR2 SYGVKD. Trimming cost V 6 bases and J 3 bases, with 11 bases left between them. The CDR3 spells CAIRAQEDTEAFF. The CDR3 region has the DNA TGTGCCATCAGGGCCCAGGAAGACACTGAAGCTTTCTTT.

This sequence joins TRBV4-2 and TRBJ2-7; TRBD2 agrees at 7 bases. CDR1 is LGHNA and CDR2 is YNFKEQ in the germline V gene. The CDR3 runs 15 residues. J lost 3 bases, V lost 4 bases, and 9 bases had no gene match. CDR3 coding DNA: TGTGCCAGCAGCCTTCAAATGGGACTACTCTACGAGCAGTACTTC. Encoded protein: CASSLQMGLLYEQYF.

This clone was found a few times. Here the CDR3 reads CASSQGGTSGSDEQFF. The CDR3 region has the DNA TGTGCCAGCAGCCAAGGAGGGACTAGCGGGAGTGATGAGCAGTTCTTC. The V call is TRBV5-4, the J call TRBJ2-1, with 14 bases identical to TRBD2. Losses at the gene ends were 4 bases for V and 8 bases for J; bases not matched to a gene: 8. The CDR3 has 16 residues. Germline V gene lookup returns CDR1 SGHNT and CDR2 YYREEE (reference sequence).

The chain employs TRBV5-1 and TRBJ2-7, with D perhaps matching TRBD1 (5 bases). The CDR3 runs to 15 residues. V lost 5 bases, J lost 2 bases, and 17 bases lay in between. Germline CDR1 reads SGHRS; CDR2 reads YFSETQ. CDR3 nucleotide sequence: TGCGCCAGCAGATCAAACGCAGGGTTTACCTACGAGCAGTACTTC. Translation: CASRSNAGFTYEQYF.

This clone was counted between two and nine times. The rearrangement uses TRBV7-9 and TRBJ1-1, with 7 bases that match TRBD1. Losses at the gene ends were 6 bases for V and 8 bases for J; bases not matched to a gene: 12. The CDR3 has 14 amino acids. Germline assignment: CDR1 SEHNR and CDR2 FQNEAQ (reference sequence). CDR3 in DNA: TGTGCCAGCAGGACCGGGACAGACAGTCTCGAAGCTTTCTTT. Translation gives CASRTGTDSLEAFF. The full variable domain, completed using reference TRBV7-9 and TRBJ1-1, is DTGVSQNPRHKITKRGQNVTFRCDPISEHNRLYWYRQTLGQGPEFLTYFQNEAQLEKSRLLSDRFSAERPKGSFSTLEIQRTEQGDSAMYLCASRTGTDSLEAFFGQGTRLTVV.

The V call is TRBV15, the J call TRBJ1-5, with a weak D call TRBD1 (6 bases). With 0 bases removed from V and 7 bases from J, the gap between germline ends came to 10 bases. This CDR3 comprises 14 residues. Germline CDR1 and CDR2: LNHNV and YYDKDF (reference sequence). The CDR3 DNA is TGTGCCACCAGCAGAGATGACAGGAACCAGCCCCAGCATTTT. Its translation is CATSRDDRNQPQHF.

The rearrangement uses TRBV11-2 and TRBJ2-4, with D possibly being TRBD2 (6 bases). The CDR3 totals 15 residues. Germline lookup yields CDR1 SGHAT and CDR2 FQNNGV. V gave up 0 bases and J gave up 4 bases, with 10 bases separating them. The CDR3: CASSLEGTRKNIQYF. The CDR3 DNA sequence: TGTGCCAGCAGCTTAGAGGGGACTCGGAAAAACATTCAGTACTTC.

This clone was counted only a few times. This sequence joins TRBV2 and TRBJ2-1; D is unresolved. The length of the CDR3 is 12 residues. Germline CDR1 is SNHLY and CDR2 is FYNNEI. V was shortened by 6 bases and J by 4 bases, with 7 bases between the two germline ends. The CDR3 DNA is TGTGCCAGCAGCGCGCAATACAATGAGCAGTTCTTC. Residues: CASSAQYNEQFF.